The rows below give T cell receptor beta chains drawn from one sample of a study of T cell responses to AZD1222 COVID-19 vaccine. Profiled with immunoSEQ multiplex PCR; TCRdb holds only in-frame clones, not every one. The table lists 120,000 or so clones, roughly 92% of them singletons, with 1.7% in the top ten. Source: peripheral blood, taken on day 0 of AZD1222 vaccination. These receptors all come from an adult in good health. Each CDR3 is given with its conserved first and last residue. A D gene is named only where the DNA matches it firmly. Clone size, where shown, is once, few, many, or a class for clones that have expanded.

length | size | J | V | D | DNA | CDR3
18 | . | TRBJ2-2 | TRBV5-1 | TRBD1 | TGCGCCAGCAGCCGCACTGGGACAGGGTCAGGCGGCACCGGGGAGCTGTTTTTT | CASSRTGTGSGGTGELFF
14 | . | TRBJ1-4 | TRBV7-2 | . | TGTGCCAGCAGCTTAAACGGCCTCGGAGAAAAACTGTTTTTT | CASSLNGLGEKLFF
15 | . | TRBJ1-1 | TRBV5-1 | TRBD1 | TGCGCCAGCAGCTTGGAGGAGACAGGGATGACTGAAGCTTTCTTT | CASSLEETGMTEAFF
19 | few | TRBJ1-5 | TRBV6-2/TRBV6-3 | TRBD1 | TGTGCCAGCAGTAAATTGACAGGGGGCGAGTATAGAGGCAATCAGCCCCAGCATTTT | CASSKLTGGEYRGNQPQHF
14 | . | TRBJ1-4 | TRBV27 | TRBD1 | TGTGCCAGCAGCCTTGGATCAGGGGGCGAAAAACTGTTTTTT | CASSLGSGGEKLFF
12 | . | TRBJ1-5 | TRBV29-1 | TRBD1 | TGCAGCGCGGGACAGAAAAATCAGCCCCAGCATTTT | CSAGQKNQPQHF
13 | . | TRBJ2-4 | TRBV11-2 | . | TGTGCCAGCAGCTCGACTGGGGATAACATTCAGTACTTC | CASSSTGDNIQYF
17 | . | TRBJ1-4 | TRBV30 | . | TGTGCCTGGAGAGATACCAGGACCCCGGGCACTAATGAAAAACTGTTTTTT | CAWRDTRTPGTNEKLFF
14 | . | TRBJ1-2 | TRBV28 | TRBD1 | TGTGCCAGCAGTTTATCAACAGGGGGTAATGGCTACACCTTC | CASSLSTGGNGYTF
13 | . | TRBJ1-2 | TRBV12-3/TRBV12-4 | . | TGTGCCAGCACCCTAAGGGGGAACTATGGCTACACCTTC | CASTLRGNYGYTF
13 | . | TRBJ2-7 | TRBV15 | . | TGTGCCACCAGCAGAGATCAGGGCTCCGAGCAGTACTTC | CATSRDQGSEQYF
14 | . | TRBJ1-1 | TRBV24-1 | . | TGTGCCACCAGCCGGGGCCCCATGAACACTGAAGCTTTCTTT | CATSRGPMNTEAFF
15 | . | TRBJ1-2 | TRBV12-5 | . | TGTGCTAGTGGTATAACAGGTCCGGGAGACTATGGCTACACCTTC | CASGITGPGDYGYTF
17 | . | TRBJ2-1 | TRBV2 | TRBD2 | TGTGCCAGCAGTGAAGAACTAGCGGGCTCGGGGTACAATGAGCAGTTCTTC | CASSEELAGSGYNEQFF
15 | . | TRBJ2-2 | TRBV9 | . | TGTGCCAGCAGCCCGAGGGCCACCTACACCGGGGAGCTGTTTTTT | CASSPRATYTGELFF
14 | few | TRBJ2-2 | TRBV3-1/TRBV3-2 | . | TGTGCCAGCAGCCCGGGGATTTACACCGGGGAGCTGTTTTTT | CASSPGIYTGELFF
14 | once | TRBJ1-2 | TRBV7-2 | . | TGTGCCAGCAGCCAACCGGGACAAGTCTATGGCTACACCTTC | CASSQPGQVYGYTF
16 | . | TRBJ2-1 | TRBV5-1 | . | TGCGCCAGCAGCTCAGGAAGCGGGCCTACCTACAATGAGCAGTTCTTC | CASSSGSGPTYNEQFF
18 | . | TRBJ2-1 | TRBV7-8 | TRBD1 | TGTGCCAGCAGCTTAATCTCGTTTGGGGACAGGGTTTTTGATGAGCAGTTCTTC | CASSLISFGDRVFDEQFF
15 | . | TRBJ1-2 | TRBV30 | . | TGTGCCTGGAGTGTACGTCAGCCCTTCGGCTATGGCTACACCTTC | CAWSVRQPFGYGYTF
13 | . | TRBJ1-1 | TRBV7-3 | . | TGTGCCAGCAGCTCGACACTGAACACTGAAGCTTTCTTT | CASSSTLNTEAFF
17 | . | TRBJ1-2 | TRBV5-4 | . | TGTGCCAGCAGCTCCGGTGGGCTCGCGATTATTAACTATGGCTACACCTTC | CASSSGGLAIINYGYTF
13 | . | TRBJ1-2 | TRBV6-1 | . | TGTGCCAGCAGTGAAACCGCTAACTATGGCTACACCTTC | CASSETANYGYTF
13 | . | TRBJ2-1 | TRBV27 | . | TGTGCCAGCAGAGCTGACGGAGACAATGAGCAGTTCTTC | CASRADGDNEQFF
15 | . | TRBJ1-5 | TRBV18 | . | TGTGCCAGCTCACCCCCAGGGAGGAGGGATCAGCCCCAGCATTTT | CASSPPGRRDQPQHF
13 | . | TRBJ1-4 | TRBV7-3 | . | TGTGCCAGCAGCTTAAACCGAAATGAAAAACTGTTTTTT | CASSLNRNEKLFF
14 | . | TRBJ1-5 | TRBV2 | TRBD1 | TGTGCCAGCAGTCAGGGGGCCGCCAATCAGCCCCAGCATTTT | CASSQGAANQPQHF
15 | . | TRBJ1-5 | TRBV9 | TRBD1 | TGTGCCAGCAGCGTAGCTGGGACAGGGAATCAGCCCCAGCATTTT | CASSVAGTGNQPQHF
17 | once | TRBJ2-5 | TRBV11-2 | TRBD2 | TGTGCCAGCAGCTTAGGAGTCGCTAGCGGGGGGAGGGAGACCCAGTACTTC | CASSLGVASGGRETQYF
13 | few | TRBJ1-1 | TRBV7-7 | . | TGTGCTAGCAGCTTAGCGTTAGGGGACCAAGCTTTCTTT | CASSLALGDQAFF
16 | once | TRBJ2-1 | TRBV10-3 | . | TGTGCCATCAGTGACCAGGTGGCGGGGACCTACAATGAGCAGTTCTTC | CAISDQVAGTYNEQFF
12 | . | TRBJ1-6 | TRBV18 | . | TGTGCCAGCTCACCAGATTCCGGCCTCCTCCACTTT | CASSPDSGLLHF
12 | . | TRBJ1-1 | TRBV28 | . | TGTGCCAGCAGCTTTGTGCACACTGAAGCTTTCTTT | CASSFVHTEAFF
16 | . | TRBJ1-5 | TRBV25-1 | . | TGTGCCAGCAGTGATAGGGGGGTTGGGAGCAATCAGCCCCAGCATTTT | CASSDRGVGSNQPQHF
18 | . | TRBJ1-1 | TRBV18 | . | TGTGCCAGCTCATCAAGCGAGAGGCTCGGATGGGGGAACACTGAAGCTTTCTTT | CASSSSERLGWGNTEAFF
16 | once | TRBJ1-6 | TRBV15 | TRBD1 | TGTGCCACCCGCTTAGCCTTAACAGGGGCTGGTTCACCCCTCCACTTT | CATRLALTGAGSPLHF
13 | . | TRBJ2-7 | TRBV6-5 | . | TGTGCCAGCAGTTACAAGGACAGAGACGAGCAGTACTTC | CASSYKDRDEQYF
13 | . | TRBJ1-6 | TRBV6-5 | . | TGTGCCAGCATCCCCGCGGGAAATTCACCCCTCCACTTT | CASIPAGNSPLHF
13 | . | TRBJ2-3 | TRBV2 | . | TGTGCCGAAGGGGTGGGGGGCACAGATACGCAGTATTTT | CAEGVGGTDTQYF
14 | . | TRBJ2-2 | TRBV3-1/TRBV3-2 | . | TGTGCCAGCAGCCAAGCGCTATACACCGGGGAGCTGTTTTTT | CASSQALYTGELFF
13 | . | TRBJ1-6 | TRBV2 | . | TGTGCCAGCGGGGTTGAGTCAGGACGCCCCCTCCACTTT | CASGVESGRPLHF
15 | . | TRBJ1-1 | TRBV5-1 | . | TGCGCCAGCAGCTTGGTGGCCGCGGCGGGGGCTGAAGCTTTCTTT | CASSLVAAAGAEAFF
13 | once | TRBJ1-4 | TRBV10-3 | . | TGTGCCATGGCGGAGGCAACTAATGAAAAACTGTTTTTT | CAMAEATNEKLFF
13 | . | TRBJ1-1 | TRBV18 | . | TGTGCCAGCTCACCGGGGGAGGGCACTGAAGCTTTCTTT | CASSPGEGTEAFF
13 | . | TRBJ1-1 | TRBV4-3 | . | TGCGCCAGCAGCCAAGGCTGGGACACTGAAGCTTTCTTT | CASSQGWDTEAFF
16 | . | TRBJ2-2 | TRBV4-1 | TRBD1 | TGCGCCAGCAGCCAAGAAGGGACAGGGGGCATCGGGGAGCTGTTTTTT | CASSQEGTGGIGELFF
16 | . | TRBJ1-6 | TRBV5-1 | . | TGCGCCAGCAGCTTGGAGGGCAGCTCCTATAATTCACCCCTCCACTTT | CASSLEGSSYNSPLHF
13 | few | TRBJ2-7 | TRBV3-1/TRBV3-2 | . | TGTGCCAGCAGCCGAGGACATTTTTACGAGCAGTACTTC | CASSRGHFYEQYF
12 | . | TRBJ1-2 | TRBV27 | TRBD1 | TGTGCCAGCAGTCCGAACAGGGGTGGCTACACCTTC | CASSPNRGGYTF
17 | . | TRBJ1-1 | TRBV11-1 | TRBD1 | TGTGCCAGCAGCTTAGCGGGACAGGGGCCGCAAGGAACTGAAGCTTTCTTT | CASSLAGQGPQGTEAFF
15 | . | TRBJ1-1 | TRBV7-8 | . | TGTGCCAGCAGCTCCCTGGCAGGGGCGAACACTGAAGCTTTCTTT | CASSSLAGANTEAFF
16 | . | TRBJ1-5 | TRBV7-9 | . | TGTGCCAGCAGCTTGAGCTCCTCTAGATCGAATCAGCCCCAGCATTTT | CASSLSSSRSNQPQHF